Listed below are T cell receptor beta chains from one sample, sequenced in a study of blood T cell repertoires in COVID-19. Here immunoSEQ multiplex PCR was the method, and the copy in TCRdb shows in-frame clones only, minus some. The table includes about 59,000 clones, around 79% detected once. The sample consisted of peripheral blood. Receptor source: a man aged 55 to 69 with acute or convalescent COVID-19. CDR3s include the opening cysteine and the closing phenylalanine or tryptophan. The D gene is left open where the match is weak. Size values are once, few and many counts, or a class for expanded clones, and some rows have none.

>TRBJ2-7|TRBV18|TRBD1|NA
CASSDRGPSYEQYF
TGTGCCAGCTCAGACAGGGGGCCTTCCTACGAGCAGTACTTC
>TRBJ1-5|TRBV7-9|NA|few
CASSLRGQPQHF
TGTGCCAGCAGCTTACGGGGTCAGCCCCAGCATTTT
>TRBJ2-3|TRBV13|TRBD2|NA
CASSPPRLAPTDTQYF
TGTGCCAGCAGCCCCCCCAGACTAGCGCCAACAGATACGCAGTATTTT
>TRBJ2-1|TRBV7-6|TRBD2|NA
CASSLKGDLAGSMNNEQFF
TGTGCCAGCAGCTTAAAAGGGGATCTAGCGGGATCGATGAACAATGAGCAGTTCTTC
>TRBJ2-7|TRBV12-3/TRBV12-4|NA|NA
CASVLAPWGEQYF
TGTGCCAGCGTCTTAGCGCCCTGGGGCGAGCAGTACTTC
>TRBJ1-4|TRBV15|NA|NA
CATSRDRRFLRTNEKLFF
TGTGCCACCAGCAGAGATCGGAGGTTTTTGCGGACTAATGAAAAACTGTTTTTT
>TRBJ2-1|TRBV11-3|NA|NA
CASSLDRVSEQFF
TGTGCCAGCAGCTTAGACAGGGTGAGTGAGCAGTTCTTC
>TRBJ1-5|TRBV19|NA|NA
CASSIGRSSNQPQHF
TGTGCCAGTAGTATAGGGAGGAGTAGCAATCAGCCCCAGCATTTT
>TRBJ2-7|TRBV28|NA|NA
CASTRFNSAEQYF
TGTGCCAGCACTCGGTTCAATTCCGCCGAGCAGTACTTC
>TRBJ2-7|TRBV4-1|NA|once
CASSQDQVRGGEQYF
TGCGCCAGCAGCCAAGATCAGGTGAGAGGGGGCGAGCAGTACTTC
>TRBJ1-1|TRBV5-1|NA|NA
CASSSDGRTEAFF
TGCGCCAGCAGCTCGGATGGGCGCACTGAAGCTTTCTTT
>TRBJ1-5|TRBV5-5|TRBD1|NA
CASSLTGNNQPQHF
TGTGCCAGCAGCCTGACAGGGAATAATCAGCCCCAGCATTTT
>TRBJ2-1|TRBV2|TRBD1|NA
CASSGQGATYNEQFF
TGTGCCAGCAGTGGGCAGGGGGCCACCTACAATGAGCAGTTCTTC
>TRBJ1-3|TRBV11-2|TRBD1|NA
CASSPGTGRNTIYF
TGTGCCAGCAGCCCAGGGACAGGAAGAAACACCATATATTTT
>TRBJ2-3|TRBV7-2|TRBD2|NA
CASSLDPLAGVDTQYF
TGTGCCAGCAGCTTAGATCCCCTAGCGGGAGTTGATACGCAGTATTTT
>TRBJ2-2|TRBV7-6|TRBD2|NA
CASNREGPTGELFF
TGTGCCAGCAACCGGGAGGGCCCCACCGGGGAGCTGTTTTTT
>TRBJ1-2|TRBV6-1|NA|NA
CASSETTLSYGYTF
TGTGCCAGCAGTGAGACGACACTGTCCTATGGCTACACCTTC
>TRBJ2-1|TRBV19|TRBD2|NA
CASSITLAGGPRDEQFF
TGTGCCAGTAGTATAACCCTAGCGGGAGGGCCTAGGGATGAGCAGTTCTTC
>TRBJ1-5|TRBV6-5|NA|NA
CASGGDPFQPQHF
TGTGCCAGCGGAGGGGACCCCTTCCAGCCCCAGCATTTT
>TRBJ2-5|TRBV5-1|TRBD2|NA
CASSLAPGGETQYF
TGCGCCAGCAGCTTGGCCCCGGGGGGAGAGACCCAGTACTTC
>TRBJ2-1|TRBV28|NA|NA
CASSVVANEQFF
TGTGCCAGCAGCGTGGTGGCCAATGAGCAGTTCTTC
>TRBJ1-5|TRBV16|NA|NA
CASSSTRNQPQHF
TGTGCCAGCAGCTCGACAAGAAATCAGCCCCAGCATTTT
>TRBJ2-7|TRBV9|TRBD2|few
CASSVGLQAGDDEQYF
TGTGCCAGCAGCGTAGGACTCCAAGCGGGAGACGACGAGCAGTACTTC
>TRBJ2-2|TRBV27|TRBD1|few
CASSLVGQGVGGELFF
TGTGCCAGCAGTTTGGTGGGACAGGGGGTTGGCGGGGAGCTGTTTTTT
>TRBJ1-5|TRBV27|NA|once
CASSLAAGRGPQHF
TGTGCCAGCAGTTTGGCCGCGGGGCGCGGGCCCCAGCATTTT
>TRBJ1-1|TRBV7-8|TRBD1|NA
CASIRDRGLMNTEAFF
TGTGCCAGCATCAGAGACAGGGGCCTCATGAACACTGAAGCTTTCTTT
>TRBJ2-1|TRBV9|TRBD2|NA
CASSVGLAGGLNEQFF
TGTGCCAGCAGCGTAGGACTAGCGGGAGGGTTAAATGAGCAGTTCTTC
>TRBJ2-1|TRBV12-3/TRBV12-4|NA|NA
CASSFPPGDEQFF
TGTGCCAGCAGTTTTCCGCCAGGCGATGAGCAGTTCTTC
>TRBJ1-1|TRBV6-5|NA|NA
CASSRTGLVNTEAFF
TGTGCCAGCAGTCGTACAGGTCTAGTGAACACTGAAGCTTTCTTT
>TRBJ2-1|TRBV14|TRBD2|NA
CASSRIFGGGYNEQFF
TGTGCCAGCAGCCGGATTTTTGGCGGGGGGTACAATGAGCAGTTCTTC
>TRBJ1-1|TRBV3-1/TRBV3-2|TRBD1|NA
CASGRDRGTEAFF
TGTGCCAGCGGACGGGACAGAGGGACTGAAGCTTTCTTT